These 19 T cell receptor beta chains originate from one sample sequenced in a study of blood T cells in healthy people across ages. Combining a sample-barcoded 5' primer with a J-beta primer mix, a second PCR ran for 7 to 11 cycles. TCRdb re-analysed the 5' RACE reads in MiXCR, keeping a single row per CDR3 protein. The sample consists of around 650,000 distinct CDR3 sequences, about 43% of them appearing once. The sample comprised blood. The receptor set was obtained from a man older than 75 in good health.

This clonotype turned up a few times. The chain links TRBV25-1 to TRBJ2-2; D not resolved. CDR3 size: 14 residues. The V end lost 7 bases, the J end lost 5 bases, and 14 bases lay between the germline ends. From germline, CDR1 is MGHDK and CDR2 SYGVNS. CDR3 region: CASKAPIETGELFF. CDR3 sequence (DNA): TGTGCCAGCAAGGCCCCGATTGAGACCGGGGAGCTGTTTTTT.

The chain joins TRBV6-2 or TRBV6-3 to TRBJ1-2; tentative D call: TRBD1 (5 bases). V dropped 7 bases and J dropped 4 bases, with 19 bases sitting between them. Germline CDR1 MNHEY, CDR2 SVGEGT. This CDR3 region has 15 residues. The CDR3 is CASTYADGGIYGYTF. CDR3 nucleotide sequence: TGTGCCAGCACCTACGCGGACGGGGGAATCTATGGCTACACCTTC.

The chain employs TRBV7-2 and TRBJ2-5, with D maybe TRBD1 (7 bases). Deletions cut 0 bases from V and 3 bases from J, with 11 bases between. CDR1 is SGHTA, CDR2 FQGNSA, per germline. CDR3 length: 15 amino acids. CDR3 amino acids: CASSLASGGKETQYF. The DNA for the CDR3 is TGTGCCAGCAGCTTAGCATCAGGGGGGAAAGAGACCCAGTACTTC.

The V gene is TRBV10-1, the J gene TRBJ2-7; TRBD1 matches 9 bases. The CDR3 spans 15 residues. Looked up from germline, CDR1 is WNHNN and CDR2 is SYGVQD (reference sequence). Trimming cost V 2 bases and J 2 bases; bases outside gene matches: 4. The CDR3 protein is CASSEGTGPPYEQYF. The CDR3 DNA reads TGCGCCAGCAGTGAGGGGACAGGGCCCCCCTACGAGCAGTACTTC.

The CDR3 nucleotides are TGTGCCAGCAGTCCGCAGGGAGGCAATTCACCCCTCCACTTT. Amino acid sequence: CASSPQGGNSPLHF. The chain links TRBV12-3 or TRBV12-4 to TRBJ1-6, with D possibly TRBD1 on 5 matching bases. The CDR3 is made up of 14 amino acids. V was shortened by 5 bases and J by 7 bases, with 12 bases between the two germline ends.

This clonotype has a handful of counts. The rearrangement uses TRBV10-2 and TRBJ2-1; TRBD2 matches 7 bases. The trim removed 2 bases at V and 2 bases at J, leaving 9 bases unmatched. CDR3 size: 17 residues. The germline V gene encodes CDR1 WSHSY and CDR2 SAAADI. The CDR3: CASSEISSGYTYNEQFF. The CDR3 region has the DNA TGCGCCAGCAGTGAGATATCTAGCGGCTACACCTACAATGAGCAGTTCTTC.

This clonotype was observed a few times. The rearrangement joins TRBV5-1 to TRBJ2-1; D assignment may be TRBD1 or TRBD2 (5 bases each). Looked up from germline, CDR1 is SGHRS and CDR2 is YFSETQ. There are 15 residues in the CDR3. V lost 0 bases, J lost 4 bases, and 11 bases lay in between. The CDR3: CASSLGGDPYNEQFF. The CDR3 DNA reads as TGCGCCAGCAGCTTGGGTGGGGACCCTTACAATGAGCAGTTCTTC. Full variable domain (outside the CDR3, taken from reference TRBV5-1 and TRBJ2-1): KAGVTQTPRYLIKTRGQQVTLSCSPISGHRSVSWYQQTPGQGLQFLFEYFSETQRNKGNFPGRFSGRQFSNSRSEMNVSTLELGDSALYLCASSLGGDPYNEQFFGPGTRLTVL.

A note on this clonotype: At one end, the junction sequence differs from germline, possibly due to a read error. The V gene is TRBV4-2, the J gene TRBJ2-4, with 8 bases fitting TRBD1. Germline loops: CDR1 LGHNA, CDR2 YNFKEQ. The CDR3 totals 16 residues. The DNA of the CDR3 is TGTGCCAGCAGAGAAACAGGGGGAGTAGCCAAAAGCATTCAGTACTTC. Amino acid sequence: CASRETGGVAKSIQYF.

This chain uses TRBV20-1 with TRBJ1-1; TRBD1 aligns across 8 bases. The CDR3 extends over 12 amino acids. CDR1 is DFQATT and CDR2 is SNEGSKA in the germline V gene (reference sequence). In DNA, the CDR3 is TGCAGGGCAGGGGGCTTACTATCTGAAGCTTTCTTT. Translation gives CRAGGLLSEAFF.

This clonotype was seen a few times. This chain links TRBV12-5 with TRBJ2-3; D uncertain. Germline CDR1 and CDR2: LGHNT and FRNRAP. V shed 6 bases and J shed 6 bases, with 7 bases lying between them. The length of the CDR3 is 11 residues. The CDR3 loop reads CASGTSDTQYF. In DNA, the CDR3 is TGTGCTAGTGGCACGTCCGATACGCAGTATTTT.

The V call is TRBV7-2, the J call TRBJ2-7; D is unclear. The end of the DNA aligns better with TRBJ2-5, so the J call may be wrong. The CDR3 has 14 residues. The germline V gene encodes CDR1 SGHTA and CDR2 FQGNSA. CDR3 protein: CASTFSQNQETQYF. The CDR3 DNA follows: TGTGCCAGCACATTCTCTCAGAACCAAGAGACCCAGTACTTC.

The CDR3 DNA sequence: TGTGCCAGCAGTGAGTTTTCAGGGGCCTATGAGCAGTTCTTC. Encoded protein: CASSEFSGAYEQFF. V is TRBV6-1 and J is TRBJ2-1, with D maybe TRBD1 (6 bases). The CDR3 is made up of 14 amino acids. Trimming shortened V by 3 bases and J by 8 bases, and 14 bases separated the two germline ends. The germline gives CDR1 MNHNS, CDR2 SASEGT.

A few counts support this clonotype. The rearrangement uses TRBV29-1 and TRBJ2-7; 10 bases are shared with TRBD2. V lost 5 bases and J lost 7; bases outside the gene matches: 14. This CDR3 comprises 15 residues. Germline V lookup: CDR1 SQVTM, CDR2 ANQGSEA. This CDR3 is CSVKGRPGLAWEQYF. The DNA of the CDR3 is TGCAGCGTTAAGGGGAGACCGGGACTAGCGTGGGAGCAGTACTTC.

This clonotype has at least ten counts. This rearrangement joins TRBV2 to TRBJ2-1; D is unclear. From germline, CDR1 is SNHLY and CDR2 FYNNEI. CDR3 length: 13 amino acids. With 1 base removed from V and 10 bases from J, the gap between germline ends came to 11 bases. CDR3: CASSEEFGGEQFF. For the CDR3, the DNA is TGTGCCAGCAGTGAAGAATTTGGTGGCGAGCAGTTCTTC.

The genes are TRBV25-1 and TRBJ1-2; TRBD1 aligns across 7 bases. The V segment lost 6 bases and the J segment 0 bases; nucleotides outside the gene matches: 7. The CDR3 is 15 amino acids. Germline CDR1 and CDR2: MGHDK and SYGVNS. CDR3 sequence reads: CASRRDSRPNYGYTF. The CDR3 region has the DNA TGTGCCAGCAGAAGGGACAGCCGCCCTAACTATGGCTACACCTTC.

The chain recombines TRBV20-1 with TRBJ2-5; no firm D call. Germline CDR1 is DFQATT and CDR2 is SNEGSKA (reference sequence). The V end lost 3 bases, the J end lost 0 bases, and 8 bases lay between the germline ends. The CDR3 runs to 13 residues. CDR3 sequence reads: CSASSEYQETQYF. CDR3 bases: TGCAGTGCTAGCTCTGAGTACCAAGAGACCCAGTACTTC.

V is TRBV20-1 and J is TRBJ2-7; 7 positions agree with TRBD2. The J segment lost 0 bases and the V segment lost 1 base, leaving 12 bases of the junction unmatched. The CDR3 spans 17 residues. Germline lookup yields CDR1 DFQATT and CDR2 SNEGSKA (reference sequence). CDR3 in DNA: TGCAGTGCTAGAGGGCGCAGGGAGGGTGAGAACTCCTACGAGCAGTACTTC. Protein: CSARGRREGENSYEQYF.

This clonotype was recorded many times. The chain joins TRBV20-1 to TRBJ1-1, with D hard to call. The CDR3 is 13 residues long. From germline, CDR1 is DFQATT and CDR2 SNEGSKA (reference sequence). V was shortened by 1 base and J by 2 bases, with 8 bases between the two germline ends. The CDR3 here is CSARVPANTEAFF. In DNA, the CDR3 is TGCAGTGCTAGAGTTCCGGCCAACACTGAAGCTTTCTTT.

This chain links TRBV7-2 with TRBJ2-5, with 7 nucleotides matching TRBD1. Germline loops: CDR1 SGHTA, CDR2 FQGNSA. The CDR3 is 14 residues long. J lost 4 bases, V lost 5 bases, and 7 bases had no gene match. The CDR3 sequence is CASSEFGQAETQYF. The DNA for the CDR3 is TGTGCCAGCAGCGAATTCGGACAGGCAGAGACCCAGTACTTC.